One sample yielded the 32 T cell receptor beta chains listed below, sequenced in a study of blood T cell repertoires in COVID-19 (dated by TCRdb to between 2020 and 2021). To prepare the library, the immunoSEQ multiplex PCR assay was applied. This immuneACCESS table, as held by TCRdb, lists in-frame sequences with V and J called but not all clones. Of the missing ones, under half trace to an unresolved V gene in checked studies; the others have no known cause. This sample lists under 250,000 clones; about 86% were detected once. The leading ten clones occupy more than 6.5% of the sample. The sample comprised peripheral blood. The receptor set was obtained from a man aged 35 to 55 with active or convalescent COVID-19.

J is TRBJ2-1 and V is TRBV3-1 (or the pseudogene TRBV3-2), with TRBD2 matching over 7 bases. This CDR3 contains 15 residues. Trimming took 5 bases from V and 4 from J; bases not matched to a gene: 8. The V gene's germline CDR1 is LGHDT and CDR2 YNNKEL (reference sequence). The CDR3 loop is CASSFSSGLYNEQFF. CDR3 sequence (DNA): TGTGCCAGCAGCTTTTCTAGCGGATTATACAATGAGCAGTTCTTC.

The chain links TRBV27 to TRBJ2-3; D is perhaps TRBD2 (5 bases). The CDR3 has 14 amino acids. V was trimmed by 5 bases and J by 4 bases, leaving 13 bases between them. The germline CDR1 and CDR2 sequences are MNHEY and SMNVEV (reference sequence). Here the CDR3 DNA reads TGTGCCAGCAGTCGGCCCGGGATCTCAGATACGCAGTATTTT. This sequence encodes CASSRPGISDTQYF.

This chain connects TRBV28 to TRBJ1-2; maybe TRBD1 (5 bases). Trimming shortened V by 5 bases and J by 1 base, and 17 bases separated the two germline ends. The germline V gene encodes CDR1 MDHEN and CDR2 SYDVKM. The CDR3 is 16 residues long. CDR3 nucleotides: TGTGCCAGCAGTCCCGGCGGTGGGGGGAGTAACTATGGCTACACCTTC. This gives the protein CASSPGGGGSNYGYTF.

This clone was seen only once. This chain links TRBV7-6 with TRBJ1-6, with D unclear. With 2 bases removed from V and 9 bases from J, the gap between germline ends came to 8 bases. From germline, CDR1 is SGHVS and CDR2 FNYEAQ. CDR3 length: 13 amino acids. This CDR3 is CASSLSSGSPLHF. The CDR3 bases are TGTGCCAGCAGCTTAAGTAGCGGTTCACCCCTCCACTTT. The whole variable domain, remainder taken from reference TRBV7-6 and TRBJ1-6, is GAGVSQSPRYKVTKRGQDVALRCDPISGHVSLYWYRQALGQGPEFLTYFNYEAQQDKSGLPNDRFSAERPEGSISTLTIQRTEQRDSAMYRCASSLSSGSPLHFGNGTRLTVT.

V gene TRBV19 combines with J gene TRBJ2-3; the D is unclear. Germline lookup yields CDR1 LNHDA and CDR2 SQIVND (reference sequence). The length of the CDR3 is 14 residues. V gave up 3 bases and J gave up 2 bases, with 9 bases separating them. In DNA, the CDR3 is TGTGCCAGTAGTATTAGAATGTCCACAGATACGCAGTATTTT. It is translated as CASSIRMSTDTQYF.

The V call is TRBV27, the J call TRBJ1-6; D gene unclear. The CDR3 length is 12 residues. Germline V lookup: CDR1 MNHEY, CDR2 SMNVEV (reference sequence). Trimming stripped 4 bases from V and 9 bases from J, with 7 bases between. This CDR3 is CASSSLSSPLHF. The CDR3 nucleotides are TGTGCCAGCAGTTCCTTGAGTTCACCCCTCCACTTT.

The rearrangement links TRBV18 to TRBJ1-1; D possibly corresponds to TRBD1 (5 bases). The germline V gene has CDR1 KGHSH and CDR2 LQKENI. V was cut by 3 bases and J by 3 bases, with 11 bases left in between. This CDR3 comprises 14 residues. The CDR3 nucleotides read TGTGCCAGCTCACCCAGGGCCCGGGACACTGAAGCTTTCTTT. Encoded protein: CASSPRARDTEAFF.

The rearrangement links TRBV6-5 to TRBJ1-1, with D possibly being TRBD1 (6 bases). Germline loops: CDR1 MNHEY, CDR2 SVGAGI. The CDR3 consists of 13 residues. V shed 5 bases and J shed 3 bases, with 10 bases lying between them. CDR3 amino acids: CASSLTGYTEAFF. CDR3 bases: TGTGCCAGCAGTCTAACAGGGTACACTGAAGCTTTCTTT.

The rearrangement links TRBV7-8 to TRBJ1-2; 8 bases align to TRBD1. The V gene end was trimmed by 1 base and the J gene end by 4 bases; junction bases not matched to a gene: 5. CDR3 length equals 15 residues. Germline values: CDR1 SGHVS, CDR2 FQNEAQ. Written as DNA, the CDR3 is TGTGCCAGCAGCTTAGTTTCCGGGACAGGCTATGGCTACACCTTC. It translates to CASSLVSGTGYGYTF.

The chain employs TRBV27 and TRBJ1-1; perhaps TRBD1 as D (6 bases). The germline V and J ends were trimmed by 10 bases and 4 bases, with 13 bases remaining between them. Germline CDR1 is MNHEY and CDR2 is SMNVEV (reference sequence). This CDR3 spans 12 amino acids. As DNA, the CDR3 is TGTGCCACCTGGACAGCTAGCACTGAAGCTTTCTTT. It specifies CATWTASTEAFF.

This clone showed up just once. This sequence joins TRBV6-5 and TRBJ1-5, with 10 bases aligning to TRBD1. CDR1 and CDR2 (germline): MNHEY, SVGAGI. The trim removed 6 bases at V and 1 base at J, leaving 3 bases unmatched. The CDR3 runs to 15 residues. The CDR3 reads CASSPTGGSNQPQHF. CDR3 coding DNA: TGTGCCAGCAGCCCGACAGGGGGCAGCAATCAGCCCCAGCATTTT.

In DNA form, the CDR3 reads TGTGCCAGCAGTTACGTCGGGGATGAAAAACTGTTTTTT. Translated, it gives CASSYVGDEKLFF. The chain couples TRBV6-5 to TRBJ1-4, with D uncertain. Germline loops: CDR1 MNHEY, CDR2 SVGAGI. The CDR3 totals 13 residues. V was clipped by 2 bases and J by 6 bases, with 7 bases between them.

The rearrangement joins TRBV10-3 to TRBJ2-7; perhaps TRBD1 as D (5 bases). The CDR3 loop spans 14 amino acids. Germline V gene data show CDR1 as ENHRY and CDR2 as SYGVKD. V gave up 3 bases and J gave up 2 bases, with 11 bases separating them. CDR3 coding DNA: TGTGCCATCAGTGATGAGGACACTACCTACGAGCAGTACTTC. Encoded protein: CAISDEDTTYEQYF.

The chain uses TRBV5-1 and TRBJ2-3; D gene uncertain. CDR1 is SGHRS and CDR2 is YFSETQ in the germline V gene. Trimming left V 4 bases short and J 2 bases short, with 11 bases between. This CDR3 region has 14 residues. For the CDR3, the DNA is TGCGCCAGCAGCCTAGGAACCCACACAGATACGCAGTATTTT. Its protein product is CASSLGTHTDTQYF.

This clone was detected once. V usage is TRBV27 and J usage is TRBJ2-1; 7 positions match TRBD2. The V gene end was trimmed by 2 bases and the J gene end by 4 bases; junction bases not matched to a gene: 11. Germline loops: CDR1 MNHEY, CDR2 SMNVEV (reference sequence). The CDR3 is made up of 17 amino acids. The CDR3 bases are TGTGCCAGCAGTTTACCCGGGGTAGCGGGCCCATACAATGAGCAGTTCTTC. Encoded protein: CASSLPGVAGPYNEQFF.

The chain recombines TRBV29-1 with TRBJ2-1; tentatively, D is TRBD1 (5 bases). From germline, CDR1 is SQVTM and CDR2 ANQGSEA. Trimming shortened V by 7 bases and J by 7 bases, and 11 bases separated the two germline ends. The CDR3 contains 11 residues. CDR3 in amino acids: CSASKGNEQFF. CDR3 DNA: TGCAGCGCTTCGAAGGGGAATGAGCAGTTCTTC.

The J gene is TRBJ1-5, the V gene TRBV18, with 8 bases that match TRBD1. CDR3 length: 18 amino acids. Germline CDR1 KGHSH, CDR2 LQKENI. The J segment lost 2 bases and the V segment lost 2 bases, leaving 11 bases of the junction unmatched. The CDR3 bases are TGTGCCAGCTCACCATGGGCAGGGGGCTCCCGGGGCAATCAGCCCCAGCATTTT. Translating gives CASSPWAGGSRGNQPQHF.

CDR3 in amino acids: CASSYSGQMNTEAFF. The CDR3 DNA follows: TGTGCCAGCAGTTACTCGGGACAGATGAACACTGAAGCTTTCTTT. The rearrangement uses TRBV6-5 and TRBJ1-1; 7 nucleotides align to TRBD1. There are 15 residues in the CDR3. Germline V gene data show CDR1 as MNHEY and CDR2 as SVGAGI. With V trimmed by 0 bases and J by 0 bases, 1 base remained unmatched.

This clone was observed a few times. The chain employs TRBV6-4 and TRBJ2-7; the D is unclear. This CDR3 contains 15 residues. Germline-derived CDR1 and CDR2 are MRHNA and SNTAGT. V was cut by 6 bases and J by 2 bases, with 17 bases left in between. The chain's CDR3 is CASSHPPRLAYEQYF. In DNA, the CDR3 is TGTGCCAGCAGCCACCCACCGCGGCTAGCCTACGAGCAGTACTTC.

This rearrangement joins TRBV11-2 to TRBJ1-2, with 7 bases lining up with TRBD1. Trimming cost V 5 bases and J 2 bases; bases outside gene matches: 2. The V gene's germline CDR1 is SGHAT and CDR2 FQNNGV. The CDR3 is 13 amino acids. CDR3 sequence: CASSQTGNYGYTF. Here the CDR3 DNA reads TGTGCCAGCAGCCAGACAGGGAACTATGGCTACACCTTC.

The V and J genes are TRBV9 and TRBJ2-1, with 7 bases that match TRBD2. The CDR3 length is 14 residues. Unmatched junction bases numbered 8, after V lost 4 bases and J lost 7 bases. CDR1 SGDLS and CDR2 YYNGEE come from the germline V gene. The CDR3 sequence: CASSLATSRNEQFF. In DNA form, the CDR3 reads TGTGCCAGCAGCTTGGCGACTAGCAGGAATGAGCAGTTCTTC.

The V and J genes are TRBV11-2 and TRBJ1-4, with 7 nucleotides matching TRBD1. Trimming took 5 bases from V and 5 from J; bases not matched to a gene: 5. Germline CDR1 and CDR2: SGHAT and FQNNGV. This CDR3 region has 14 residues. The CDR3 region is CASSPGQTNEKLFF. DNA for the CDR3: TGTGCCAGCAGCCCGGGACAGACAAATGAAAAACTGTTTTTT.

This clone occurred once. The chain links TRBV21-1 to TRBJ1-6. TRBV21-1 is marked as a pseudogene. The CDR3 is made up of 21 amino acids. The CDR3 DNA follows: TGTGCCAGCAGCTGTGAGCCAAATATCATTGTGCGATTCGGTGGGAGTTCACCCCTCCACTTT. Amino acid sequence: CASSCEPNIIVRFGGSSPLHF.

The chain joins TRBV15 to TRBJ2-1, with D unresolved. V shed 0 bases and J shed 4 bases, with 10 bases lying between them. The germline V gene has CDR1 LNHNV and CDR2 YYDKDF (reference sequence). The CDR3 loop spans 15 amino acids. CDR3 DNA sequence: TGTGCCACCAGCAGAGACACCCAGAGGTACAATGAGCAGTTCTTC. Its protein product is CATSRDTQRYNEQFF.

The chain employs TRBV7-6 and TRBJ2-1; the D is unclear. Germline V CDR1 and CDR2: SGHVS, FNYEAQ. The CDR3 length is 15 residues. V was trimmed by 0 bases and J by 0 bases, leaving 6 bases between them. Written as DNA, the CDR3 is TGTGCCAGCAGCTTAGCGTTTAGCTCCTACAATGAGCAGTTCTTC. As protein: CASSLAFSSYNEQFF.

The gene calls are TRBV7-3 and TRBJ2-1; possible D gene TRBD1, 6 bases. Germline values: CDR1 SGHTA, CDR2 FQGTGA. The CDR3 is 13 amino acids. V lost 1 base, J lost 10 bases, and 11 bases lay in between. In DNA, the CDR3 is TGTGCCAGCAGCTTAAAATCGAGGGGGGAGCAGTTCTTC. Translated: CASSLKSRGEQFF. The full variable domain, with the rest looked up from reference TRBV7-3 and TRBJ2-1, is GAGVSQTPSNKVTEKGKYVELRCDPISGHTALYWYRQSLGQGPEFLIYFQGTGAADDSGLPNDRFFAVRPEGSVSTLKIQRTERGDSAVYLCASSLKSRGEQFFGPGTRLTVL.

This clone showed up just a few times. The junction departs from the called germline gene at one end, perhaps through a read error. The genes are TRBV7-7 and TRBJ2-1; the D gene is possibly TRBD2 (6 bases). CDR1 and CDR2 (germline): SSHAT, FNYEAQ (reference sequence). The CDR3 covers 17 residues. The CDR3 is CASSPIGGGASYNEQFF. Here the CDR3 DNA reads TGTGCTAGCAGCCCCATTGGAGGCGGGGCCTCCTACAATGAGCAGTTCTTC.

The chain recombines TRBV19 with TRBJ1-1, with D tentatively TRBD1 (5 bases). Trimming removed 2 bases at V and 6 bases at J, with 10 bases between. There are 13 residues in the CDR3. Germline values: CDR1 LNHDA, CDR2 SQIVND (reference sequence). CDR3 amino acids: CASSINRRAEAFF. The CDR3 DNA is TGTGCCAGTAGTATAAACAGGCGCGCTGAAGCTTTCTTT.

V usage is TRBV7-2 and J usage is TRBJ2-3; 9 nucleotides align to TRBD2. CDR1 and CDR2 from the germline V gene are SGHTA and FQGNSA. The CDR3 runs 15 residues. After removal of 1 base from V and 8 bases from J, the junction contained 7 bases not matched to a gene. The CDR3 bases are TGTGCCAGCAGCTTAGGTACTGCGGGGGGGCCTACGCAGTATTTT. It specifies CASSLGTAGGPTQYF.

This chain uses TRBV6-2 or TRBV6-3 with TRBJ2-1; D gene uncertain. V dropped 1 base and J dropped 9 bases, with 13 bases sitting between them. This CDR3 comprises 14 residues. Per germline, CDR1 MNHEY and CDR2 SVGEGT. The CDR3 here is CASSYFTDDGEQFF. DNA of the CDR3: TGTGCCAGCAGTTACTTTACAGACGACGGTGAGCAGTTCTTC.

DNA of the CDR3: TGTGCCAGCAGTGAAGGGGGGAGGGGCACAGATACGCAGTATTTT. Translated: CASSEGGRGTDTQYF. The V call is TRBV6-1, the J call TRBJ2-3; 7 nucleotides line up with TRBD2. The germline V gene encodes CDR1 MNHNS and CDR2 SASEGT. The length of the CDR3 is 15 residues. With 1 base clipped from V and 1 base from J, the junction kept 2 bases outside the gene matches.

The chain joins TRBV3-1 (or the pseudogene TRBV3-2) to TRBJ2-3; 11 bases fit TRBD2. Germline values: CDR1 LGHDT, CDR2 YNNKEL (reference sequence). Trimming cost V 0 bases and J 0 bases; bases outside gene matches: 2. The CDR3 totals 17 residues. The CDR3: CASSQDASGRSTDTQYF. In DNA, the CDR3 is TGTGCCAGCAGCCAAGACGCTAGCGGGAGGAGCACAGATACGCAGTATTTT.